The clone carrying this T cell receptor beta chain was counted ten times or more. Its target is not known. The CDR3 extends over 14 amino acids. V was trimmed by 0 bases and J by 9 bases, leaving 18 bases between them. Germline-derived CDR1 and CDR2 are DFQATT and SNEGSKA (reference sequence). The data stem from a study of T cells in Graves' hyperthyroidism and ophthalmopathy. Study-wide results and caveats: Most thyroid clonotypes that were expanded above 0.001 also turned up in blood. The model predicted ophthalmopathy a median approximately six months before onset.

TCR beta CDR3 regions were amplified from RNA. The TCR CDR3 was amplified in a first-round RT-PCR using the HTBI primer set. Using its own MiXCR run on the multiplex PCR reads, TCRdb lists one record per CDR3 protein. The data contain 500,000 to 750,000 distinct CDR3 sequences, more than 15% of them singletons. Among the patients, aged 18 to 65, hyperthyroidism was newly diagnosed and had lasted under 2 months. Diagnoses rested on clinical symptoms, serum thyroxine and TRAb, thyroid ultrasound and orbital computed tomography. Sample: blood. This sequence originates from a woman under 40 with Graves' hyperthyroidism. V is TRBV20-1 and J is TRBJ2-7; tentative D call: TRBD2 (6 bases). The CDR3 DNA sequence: TGCAGTGCTAGAGAAGCGGGCCGAGGGCCCGCGCAGTACTTC. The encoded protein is CSAREAGRGPAQYF.